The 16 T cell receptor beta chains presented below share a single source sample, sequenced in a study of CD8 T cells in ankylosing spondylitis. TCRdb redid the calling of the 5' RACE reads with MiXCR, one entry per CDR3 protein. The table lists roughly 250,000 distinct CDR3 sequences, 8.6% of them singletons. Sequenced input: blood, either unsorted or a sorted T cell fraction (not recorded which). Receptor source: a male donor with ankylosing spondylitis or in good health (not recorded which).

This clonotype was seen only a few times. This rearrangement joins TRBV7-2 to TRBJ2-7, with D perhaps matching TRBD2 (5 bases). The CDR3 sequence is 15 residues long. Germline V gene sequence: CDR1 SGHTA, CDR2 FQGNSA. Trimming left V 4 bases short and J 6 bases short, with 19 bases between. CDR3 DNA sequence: TGTGCCAGCAGCTGGAACGCGGGTGGCCTACTCGAGCAGTACTTC. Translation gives CASSWNAGGLLEQYF.

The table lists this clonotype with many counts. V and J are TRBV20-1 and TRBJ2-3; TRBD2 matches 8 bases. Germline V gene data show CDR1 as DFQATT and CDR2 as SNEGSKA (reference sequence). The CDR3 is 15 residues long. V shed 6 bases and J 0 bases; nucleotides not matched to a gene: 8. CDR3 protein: CSAVGGAGSTDTQYF. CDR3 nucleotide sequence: TGCAGTGCCGTCGGGGGGGCCGGGAGCACAGATACGCAGTATTTT.

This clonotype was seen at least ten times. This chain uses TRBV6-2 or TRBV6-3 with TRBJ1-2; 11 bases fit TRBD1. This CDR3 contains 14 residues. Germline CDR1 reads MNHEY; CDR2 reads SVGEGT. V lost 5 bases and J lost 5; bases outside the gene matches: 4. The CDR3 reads CASSGQGARYGYTF. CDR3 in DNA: TGTGCCAGCAGTGGACAGGGGGCGCGGTATGGCTACACCTTC.

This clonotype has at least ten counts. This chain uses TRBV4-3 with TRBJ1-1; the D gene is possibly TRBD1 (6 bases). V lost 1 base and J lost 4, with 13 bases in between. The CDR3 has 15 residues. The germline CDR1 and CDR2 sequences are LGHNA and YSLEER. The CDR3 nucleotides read TGCGCCAGCAGCCAAGCTGTCAGGGGAGGCACTGAAGCTTTCTTT. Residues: CASSQAVRGGTEAFF.

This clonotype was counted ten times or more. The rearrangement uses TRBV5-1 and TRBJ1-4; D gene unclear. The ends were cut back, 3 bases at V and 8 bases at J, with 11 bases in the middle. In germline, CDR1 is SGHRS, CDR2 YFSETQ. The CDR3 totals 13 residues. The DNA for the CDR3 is TGCGCCAGCAGCTCCAGCCCCGGGGAAAAACTGTTTTTT. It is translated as CASSSSPGEKLFF.

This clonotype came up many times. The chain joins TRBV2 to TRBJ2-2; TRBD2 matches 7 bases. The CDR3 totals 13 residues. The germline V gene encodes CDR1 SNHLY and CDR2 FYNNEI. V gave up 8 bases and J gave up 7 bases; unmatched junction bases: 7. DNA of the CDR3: TGTGCCAGCGGGGGGGAAGTGGACGGGGAGCTGTTTTTT. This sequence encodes CASGGEVDGELFF. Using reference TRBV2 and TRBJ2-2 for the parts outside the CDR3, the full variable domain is EPEVTQTPSHQVTQMGQEVILRCVPISNHLYFYWYRQILGQKVEFLVSFYNNEISEKSEIFDDQFSVERPDGSNFTLKIRSTKLEDSAMYFCASGGEVDGELFFGEGSRLTVL.

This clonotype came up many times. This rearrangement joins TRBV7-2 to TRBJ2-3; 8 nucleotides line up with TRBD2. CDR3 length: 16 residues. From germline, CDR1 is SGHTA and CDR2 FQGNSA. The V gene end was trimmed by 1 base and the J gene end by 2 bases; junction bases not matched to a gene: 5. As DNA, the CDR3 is TGTGCCAGCAGCTTAGGTGCGGGGGGAAACACAGATACGCAGTATTTT. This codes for CASSLGAGGNTDTQYF.

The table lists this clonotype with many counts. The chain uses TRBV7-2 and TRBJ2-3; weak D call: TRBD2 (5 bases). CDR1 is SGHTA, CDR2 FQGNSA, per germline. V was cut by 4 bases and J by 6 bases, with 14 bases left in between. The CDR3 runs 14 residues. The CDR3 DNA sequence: TGTGCCAGCAGCTCCCAAGTCTCGGGGGATACGCAGTATTTT. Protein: CASSSQVSGDTQYF.

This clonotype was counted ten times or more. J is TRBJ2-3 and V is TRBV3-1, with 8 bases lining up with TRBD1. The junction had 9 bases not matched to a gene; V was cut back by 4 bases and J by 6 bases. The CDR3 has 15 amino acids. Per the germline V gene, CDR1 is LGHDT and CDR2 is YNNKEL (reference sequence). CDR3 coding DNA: TGTGCCAGCAGCCCTGCAGGGGGCAGAACGGATACGCAGTATTTT. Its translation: CASSPAGGRTDTQYF.

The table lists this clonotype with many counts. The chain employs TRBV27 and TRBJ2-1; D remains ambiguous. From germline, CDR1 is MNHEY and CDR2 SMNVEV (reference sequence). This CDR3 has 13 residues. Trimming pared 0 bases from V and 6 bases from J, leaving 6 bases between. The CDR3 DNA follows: TGTGCCAGCAGTTTATCCAGGCGCAATGAGCAGTTCTTC. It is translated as CASSLSRRNEQFF.

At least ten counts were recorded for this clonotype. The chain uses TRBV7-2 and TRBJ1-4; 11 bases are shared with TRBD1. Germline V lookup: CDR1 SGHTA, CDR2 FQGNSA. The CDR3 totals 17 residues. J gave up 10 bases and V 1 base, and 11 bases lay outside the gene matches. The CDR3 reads CASSLGNSGTGGRKLFF. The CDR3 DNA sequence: TGTGCCAGCAGCTTAGGCAACTCCGGGACAGGGGGTAGAAAACTGTTTTTT.

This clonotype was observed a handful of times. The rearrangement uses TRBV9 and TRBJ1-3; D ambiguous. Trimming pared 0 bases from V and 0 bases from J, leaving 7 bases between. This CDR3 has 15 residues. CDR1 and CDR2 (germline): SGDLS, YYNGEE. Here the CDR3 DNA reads TGTGCCAGCAGCGTAGCATACAGCTCTGGAAACACCATATATTTT. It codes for CASSVAYSSGNTIYF.

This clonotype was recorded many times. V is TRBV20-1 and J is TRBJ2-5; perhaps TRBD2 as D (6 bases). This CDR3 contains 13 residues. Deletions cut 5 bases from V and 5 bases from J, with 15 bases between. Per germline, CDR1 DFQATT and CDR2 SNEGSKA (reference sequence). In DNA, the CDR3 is TGCAGTGCTCAGGAGGGTTTTTCGGAGACCCAGTACTTC. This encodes CSAQEGFSETQYF.

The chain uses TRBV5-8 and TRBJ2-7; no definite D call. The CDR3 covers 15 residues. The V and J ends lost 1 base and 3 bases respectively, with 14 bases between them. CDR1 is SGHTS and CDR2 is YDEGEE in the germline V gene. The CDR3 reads CASSLLVNNHYEQYF. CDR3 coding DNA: TGTGCCAGCAGCTTGCTGGTGAATAACCACTACGAGCAGTACTTC.

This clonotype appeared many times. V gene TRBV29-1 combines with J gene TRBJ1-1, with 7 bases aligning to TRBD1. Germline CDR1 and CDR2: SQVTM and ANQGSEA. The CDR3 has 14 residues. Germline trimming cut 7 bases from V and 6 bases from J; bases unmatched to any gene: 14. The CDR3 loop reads CSAADRAGSSEAFF. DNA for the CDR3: TGCAGCGCAGCCGACAGGGCTGGTAGCTCTGAAGCTTTCTTT.

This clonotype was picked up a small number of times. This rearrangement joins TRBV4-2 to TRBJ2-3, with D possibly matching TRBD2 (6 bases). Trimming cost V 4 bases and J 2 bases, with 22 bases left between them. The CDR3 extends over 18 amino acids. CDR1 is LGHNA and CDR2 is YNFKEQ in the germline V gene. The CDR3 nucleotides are TGTGCCAGCAGCCCAGAGCCCCGGGAGCCCAGAGTCACAGATACGCAGTATTTT. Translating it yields CASSPEPREPRVTDTQYF.